The 14 T cell receptor beta chains in this list originate from one sample, sequenced in a study of T-cell reconstitution after alpha-beta-depleted transplantation in children. Unique molecular identifiers were used to barcode this TCRbeta library. TCRdb called the PCR reads again in MiXCR, with one record for every CDR3 protein. This table holds some 590,000 distinct CDR3 sequences, approximately 10% found once. Source: PBMCs from the stem cell graft donor, taken from the stem cell graft. All receptors come from a human donor who donated a stem cell graft to a child with acute myeloid leukemia.

There are many counts of this clonotype. This sequence joins TRBV20-1 and TRBJ2-1, with 10 bases that match TRBD2. The J segment lost 7 bases and the V segment lost 3 bases, leaving 6 bases of the junction unmatched. Germline-derived CDR1 and CDR2 are DFQATT and SNEGSKA (reference sequence). CDR3 size: 14 residues. The CDR3 DNA reads TGCAGTGCTAGTTCCAGCGGGAGGGAAAATGAGCAGTTCTTC. Translated: CSASSSGRENEQFF.

The table lists this clonotype with many counts. The chain uses TRBV9 and TRBJ2-2, with D unclear. The V end lost 4 bases, the J end lost 2 bases, and 6 bases lay between the germline ends. Germline CDR1 SGDLS, CDR2 YYNGEE. The CDR3 consists of 13 residues. CDR3 in DNA: TGTGCCAGCAGCACCCATAACACCGGGGAGCTGTTTTTT. Translating gives CASSTHNTGELFF.

The sample holds a few counts of this clonotype. The chain combines TRBV19 with TRBJ2-1, with 12 bases lining up with TRBD2. V lost 5 bases and J lost 10; bases outside the gene matches: 9. The CDR3 has 15 residues. CDR1 and CDR2 from the germline V gene are LNHDA and SQIVND (reference sequence). DNA of the CDR3: TGTGCCAGTAGTCTGCGACTAGCGGGAGACGGGGAGCAGTTCTTC. Its protein is CASSLRLAGDGEQFF.

This clonotype was observed many times. The genes are TRBV20-1 and TRBJ2-1, with D uncertain. Germline CDR1 and CDR2: DFQATT and SNEGSKA (reference sequence). The CDR3 sequence is 9 residues long. With 3 bases removed from V and 12 bases from J, the gap between germline ends came to 6 bases. The CDR3: CSASGGQFF. The DNA for the CDR3 is TGCAGTGCTAGCGGTGGGCAGTTCTTC.

J is TRBJ2-1 and V is TRBV3-1, with 8 positions matching TRBD2. Germline CDR1 reads LGHDT; CDR2 reads YNNKEL (reference sequence). J gave up 9 bases and V 5 bases, and 6 bases lay outside the gene matches. This CDR3 has 13 residues. The CDR3 protein is CASSSREGGEQFF. In nucleotides, the CDR3 is TGTGCCAGCAGCTCCCGGGAGGGTGGTGAGCAGTTCTTC.

In this sample, this clonotype turned up a few times. The V and J genes are TRBV20-1 and TRBJ2-1, with D uncertain. Germline CDR1 and CDR2: DFQATT and SNEGSKA (reference sequence). The CDR3 runs to 14 residues. Deletions cut 2 bases from V and 6 bases from J, with 14 bases between. CDR3: CSARSVEKLNEQFF. CDR3 sequence (DNA): TGCAGTGCTAGATCGGTAGAAAAACTCAATGAGCAGTTCTTC.

The CDR3 loop reads CSASLRNTEAFF. As DNA, the CDR3 is TGCAGTGCTAGCTTGAGGAACACTGAAGCTTTCTTT. The rearrangement joins TRBV20-1 to TRBJ1-1; D gene unclear. Germline CDR1 DFQATT, CDR2 SNEGSKA (reference sequence). The CDR3 is 12 amino acids. V lost 3 bases, J lost 1 base, and 6 bases lay in between.

V and J are TRBV7-3 and TRBJ2-6, with 8 bases aligning to TRBD2. Germline values: CDR1 SGHTA, CDR2 FQGTGA. The length of the CDR3 is 17 residues. V dropped 2 bases and J dropped 4; count of bases not matched to a gene: 7. The CDR3 here is CASSLEAGAGGANVLTF. The CDR3 DNA reads as TGTGCCAGCAGCTTAGAAGCGGGGGCGGGAGGGGCCAACGTCCTGACTTTC.

V gene TRBV4-3 combines with J gene TRBJ2-2; TRBD1 might be the D (5 bases). Per the germline V gene, CDR1 is LGHNA and CDR2 is YSLEER. The CDR3 is 14 residues long. V dropped 4 bases and J dropped 6 bases, with 12 bases sitting between them. CDR3 nucleotides: TGCGCCAGCAGCCTGGGGCGAGGACCCGGGGAGCTGTTTTTT. Amino acids: CASSLGRGPGELFF.

This clonotype was seen ten or more times. The rearrangement joins TRBV12-3 or TRBV12-4 to TRBJ2-1; possible D gene TRBD1, 5 bases. V lost 6 bases and J lost 5, with 8 bases in between. The CDR3 contains 12 residues. This chain's CDR3 is CASSRVNNEQFF. In DNA, the CDR3 is TGTGCCAGCAGCAGGGTCAACAATGAGCAGTTCTTC.

This clonotype appeared a few times. The V and J genes are TRBV11-1 and TRBJ1-5; D call uncertain. Germline loops: CDR1 SGHAT, CDR2 FQDESV (reference sequence). This CDR3 region has 18 residues. Trimming pared 1 base from V and 12 bases from J, leaving 28 bases between. The CDR3 here is CASSLVARGQDGNQYQHF. The CDR3 DNA follows: TGTGCCAGCAGCTTAGTCGCACGAGGCCAGGATGGCAATCAGTACCAGCATTTT.

Only a few counts were recorded for this clonotype. This chain joins TRBV12-3 or TRBV12-4 and TRBJ2-4; the D is unclear. V shed 3 bases and J shed 1 base, with 7 bases lying between them. The CDR3 totals 14 residues. The CDR3 is CASSFGQAKNIQYF. The CDR3 bases are TGTGCCAGCAGTTTCGGTCAGGCCAAAAACATTCAGTACTTC.

This clonotype was seen more than once but under ten times. The chain recombines TRBV11-2 with TRBJ2-1; TRBD2 matches 11 bases. This CDR3 has 15 amino acids. Per germline, CDR1 SGHAT and CDR2 FQNNGV. With V trimmed by 5 bases and J by 6 bases, 6 bases remained unmatched. The CDR3 DNA is TGTGCCAGCAGCGAACTAGCGGGAGTGCCCAATGAGCAGTTCTTC. Amino acid sequence: CASSELAGVPNEQFF.

This clonotype turned up a few times. V usage is TRBV11-2 and J usage is TRBJ2-5, with TRBD1 as a possible D gene (5 bases). Trimming pared 5 bases from V and 4 bases from J, leaving 14 bases between. The germline CDR1 and CDR2 sequences are SGHAT and FQNNGV. The CDR3 sequence is 14 residues long. CDR3: CASSRNRFSETQYF. DNA for the CDR3: TGTGCCAGCAGCAGAAACAGGTTCTCAGAGACCCAGTACTTC.